This T cell receptor beta chain was documented in a study of early T cells in non-severe SARS-CoV-2 infection. The wider study: Investigators sequenced bulk RNA drawn from unsorted whole blood, and chains remained unpaired.

TCRdb passed the 5' RACE reads through MiXCR, listing each CDR3 protein once. There are about 64,000 distinct CDR3 sequences in the sample; about 11% occur only once, and under 3% lies in the top ten. The trim removed 6 bases at V and 1 base at J, leaving 6 bases unmatched. The CDR3 is made up of 14 amino acids. Germline CDR1 reads DFQATT; CDR2 reads SNEGSKA (reference sequence). A few counts support this clonotype. Its target is not known. Broader study findings: Clonotype matching in VDJdb favored anti-spike CD8 responses and did not capture private and CD4 specificities.

This clonotype was sampled from an adult who was a healthcare worker with PCR-confirmed SARS-CoV-2 infection or an uninfected control (not recorded which). The source material was whole blood, sampled at baseline. The V and J genes are TRBV20-1 and TRBJ2-3, with 8 bases identical to TRBD2. CDR3 sequence reads: CSARPGLGTDTQYF. The CDR3 DNA reads TGCAGTGCGAGACCGGGACTAGGCACAGATACGCAGTATTTT.